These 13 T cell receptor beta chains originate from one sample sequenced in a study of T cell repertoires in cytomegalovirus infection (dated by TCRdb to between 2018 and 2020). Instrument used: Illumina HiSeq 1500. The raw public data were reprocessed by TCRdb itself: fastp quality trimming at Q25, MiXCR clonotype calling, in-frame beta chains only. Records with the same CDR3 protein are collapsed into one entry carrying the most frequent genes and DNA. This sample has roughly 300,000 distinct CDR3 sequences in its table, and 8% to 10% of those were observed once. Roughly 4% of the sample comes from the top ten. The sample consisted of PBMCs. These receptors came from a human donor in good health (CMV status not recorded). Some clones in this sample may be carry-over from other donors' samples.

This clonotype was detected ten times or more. The CDR3 here is CASGAGGANVLTF. The DNA of the CDR3 is TGTGCCAGCGGGGCGGGTGGGGCCAACGTCCTGACTTTC. V usage is TRBV7-2 and J usage is TRBJ2-6; either TRBD1 or TRBD2 may supply D (5 bases each). Germline CDR1 and CDR2: SGHTA and FQGNSA. CDR3 length equals 13 residues. Trimming removed 8 bases from V and 3 bases from J, with 8 bases in between.

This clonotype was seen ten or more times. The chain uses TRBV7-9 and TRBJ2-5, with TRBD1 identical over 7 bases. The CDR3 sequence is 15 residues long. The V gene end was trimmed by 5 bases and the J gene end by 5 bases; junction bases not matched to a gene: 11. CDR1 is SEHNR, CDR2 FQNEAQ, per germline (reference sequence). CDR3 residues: CASSPRQGWRETQYF. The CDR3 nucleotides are TGTGCCAGCAGCCCCCGACAGGGATGGAGGGAGACCCAGTACTTC. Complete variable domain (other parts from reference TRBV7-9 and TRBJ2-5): DTGVSQNPRHKITKRGQNVTFRCDPISEHNRLYWYRQTLGQGPEFLTYFQNEAQLEKSRLLSDRFSAERPKGSFSTLEIQRTEQGDSAMYLCASSPRQGWRETQYFGPGTRLLVL.

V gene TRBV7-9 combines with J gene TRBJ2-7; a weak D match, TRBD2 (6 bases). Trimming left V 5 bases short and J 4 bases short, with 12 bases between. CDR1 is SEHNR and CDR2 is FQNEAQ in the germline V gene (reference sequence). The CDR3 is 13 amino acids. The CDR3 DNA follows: TGTGCCAGCAGCGGAACGGGGAGGTACGAGCAGTACTTC. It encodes CASSGTGRYEQYF.

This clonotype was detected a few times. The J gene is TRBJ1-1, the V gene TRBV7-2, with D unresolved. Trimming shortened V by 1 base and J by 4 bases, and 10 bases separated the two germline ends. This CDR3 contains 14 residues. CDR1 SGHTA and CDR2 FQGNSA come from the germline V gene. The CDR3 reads CASSLGWAGTEAFF. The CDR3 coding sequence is TGTGCCAGCAGCTTAGGATGGGCGGGCACTGAAGCTTTCTTT.

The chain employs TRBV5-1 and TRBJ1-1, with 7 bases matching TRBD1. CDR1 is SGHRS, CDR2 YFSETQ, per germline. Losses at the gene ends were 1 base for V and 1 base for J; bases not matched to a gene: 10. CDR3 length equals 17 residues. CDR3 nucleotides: TGCGCCAGCAGCTTGCTAGGGGGCGTAGGGAAGAACACTGAAGCTTTCTTT. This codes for CASSLLGGVGKNTEAFF.

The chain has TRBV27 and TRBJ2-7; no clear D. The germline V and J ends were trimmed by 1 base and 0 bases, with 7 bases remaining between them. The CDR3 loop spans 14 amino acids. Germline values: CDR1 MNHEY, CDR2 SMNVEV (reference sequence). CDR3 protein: CASSLWGPSYEQYF. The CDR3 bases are TGTGCCAGCAGTTTATGGGGTCCCTCCTACGAGCAGTACTTC.

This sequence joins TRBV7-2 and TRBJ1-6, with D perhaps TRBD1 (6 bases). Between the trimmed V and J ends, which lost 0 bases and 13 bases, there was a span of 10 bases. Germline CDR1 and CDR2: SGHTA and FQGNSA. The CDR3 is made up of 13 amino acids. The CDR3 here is CASSLARGDPLHF. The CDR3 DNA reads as TGTGCCAGCAGCTTAGCGAGGGGGGACCCCCTCCACTTT.

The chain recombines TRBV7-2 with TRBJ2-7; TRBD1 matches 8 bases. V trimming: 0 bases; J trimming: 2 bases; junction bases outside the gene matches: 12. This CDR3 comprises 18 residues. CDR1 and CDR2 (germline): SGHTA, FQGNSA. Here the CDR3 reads CASSLAPGGITTAYEQYF. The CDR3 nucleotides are TGTGCCAGCAGCTTAGCCCCAGGGGGCATTACCACCGCCTACGAGCAGTACTTC. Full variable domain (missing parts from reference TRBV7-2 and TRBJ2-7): GAGVSQSPSNKVTEKGKDVELRCDPISGHTALYWYRQSLGQGLEFLIYFQGNSAPDKSGLPSDRFSAERTGGSVSTLTIQRTQQEDSAVYLCASSLAPGGITTAYEQYFGPGTRLTVT.

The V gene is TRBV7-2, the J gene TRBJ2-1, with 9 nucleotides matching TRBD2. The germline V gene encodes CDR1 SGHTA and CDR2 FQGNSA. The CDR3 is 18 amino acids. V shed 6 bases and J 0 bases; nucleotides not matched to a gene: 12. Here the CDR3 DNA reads TGTGCCAGCAGATATCTAGCCGCGGGGGGGAGCTCCTACAATGAGCAGTTCTTC. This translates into CASRYLAAGGSSYNEQFF.

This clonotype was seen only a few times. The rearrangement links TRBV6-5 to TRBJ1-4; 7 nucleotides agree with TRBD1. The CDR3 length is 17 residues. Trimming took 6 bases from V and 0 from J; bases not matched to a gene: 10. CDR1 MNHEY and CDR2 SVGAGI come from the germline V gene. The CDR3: CASSQDRRLATNEKLFF. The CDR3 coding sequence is TGTGCCAGCAGCCAGGACAGGCGGCTTGCAACTAATGAAAAACTGTTTTTT.

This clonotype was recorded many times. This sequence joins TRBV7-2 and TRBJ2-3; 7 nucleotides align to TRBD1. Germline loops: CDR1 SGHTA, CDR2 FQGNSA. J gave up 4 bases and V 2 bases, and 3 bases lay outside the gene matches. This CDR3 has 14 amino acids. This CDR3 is CASSLSTGADTQYF. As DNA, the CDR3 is TGTGCCAGCAGCTTATCTACAGGGGCAGATACGCAGTATTTT.

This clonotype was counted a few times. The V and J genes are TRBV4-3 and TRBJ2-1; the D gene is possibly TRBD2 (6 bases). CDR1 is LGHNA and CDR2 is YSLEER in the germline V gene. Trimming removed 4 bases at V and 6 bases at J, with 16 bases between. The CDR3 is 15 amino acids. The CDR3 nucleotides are TGCGCCAGCAGCCGCGGGACTCTCCCCCCCAATGAGCAGTTCTTC. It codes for CASSRGTLPPNEQFF.

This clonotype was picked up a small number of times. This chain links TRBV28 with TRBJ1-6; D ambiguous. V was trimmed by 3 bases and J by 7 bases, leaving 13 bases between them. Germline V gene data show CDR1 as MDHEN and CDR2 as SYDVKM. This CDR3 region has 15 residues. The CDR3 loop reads CASSLDARRNSPLHF. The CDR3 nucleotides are TGTGCCAGCAGTTTGGATGCCAGGCGGAATTCACCCCTCCACTTT.